These 32 T cell receptor beta chains originate from one sample sequenced in a study of blood T cell repertoires in COVID-19. Libraries were prepared by immunoSEQ multiplex PCR; TCRdb keeps only in-frame clonotypes and omits some of them. The table shows some 150,000 clones, with approximately 90% occurring only once. Sequenced input: peripheral blood. These receptors were taken from a woman aged 50 to 60 with active or convalescent COVID-19.

The gene calls are TRBV2 and TRBJ2-7; 7 bases are shared with TRBD1. V shed 5 bases, J shed 0 bases, and the junction held 10 bases outside the gene matches. Germline V gene sequence: CDR1 SNHLY, CDR2 FYNNEI. This CDR3 comprises 16 residues. The CDR3 loop is CASSLLGTASSYEQYF. For the CDR3, the DNA is TGTGCCAGCAGTTTATTAGGGACAGCCTCCTCCTACGAGCAGTACTTC.

This clone appeared a few times. The chain links TRBV14 to TRBJ1-2; no clear D. V gave up 3 bases and J gave up 8 bases, with 10 bases separating them. The CDR3 loop spans 12 amino acids. Germline V lookup: CDR1 SGHDN, CDR2 FVKESK. CDR3 bases: TGTGCCAGCAGCCACTCTAGTGGGGGCTACACCTTC. Its translation is CASSHSSGGYTF. Supplemented by reference TRBV14 and TRBJ1-2, the full variable domain reads EAGVTQFPSHSVIEKGQTVTLRCDPISGHDNLYWYRRVMGKEIKFLLHFVKESKQDESGMPNNRFLAERTGGTYSTLKVQPAELEDSGVYFCASSHSSGGYTFGSGTRLTVV.

The chain links TRBV28 to TRBJ2-3, with TRBD2 identical over 10 bases. V was pared by 4 bases and J by 6 bases, with 7 bases of the junction left unmatched. Looked up from germline, CDR1 is MDHEN and CDR2 is SYDVKM. The CDR3 length is 15 residues. CDR3 amino acids: CASSSGTSALDTQYF. In nucleotides, the CDR3 is TGTGCCAGCAGTTCAGGGACTAGCGCACTCGATACGCAGTATTTT.

The J gene is TRBJ2-7, the V gene TRBV2; 12 bases match TRBD1. Unmatched junction bases numbered 7, after V lost 1 base and J lost 9 bases. There are 15 residues in the CDR3. Per germline, CDR1 SNHLY and CDR2 FYNNEI. The CDR3 coding sequence is TGTGCCAGCAGTGAAGTAAGGGGACAGGGGGCAGGGCAGTACTTC. As protein: CASSEVRGQGAGQYF.

J is TRBJ2-5 and V is TRBV5-1; no clear D. The germline CDR1 and CDR2 sequences are SGHRS and YFSETQ. CDR3 length: 12 amino acids. Trimming shortened V by 3 bases and J by 5 bases, and 8 bases separated the two germline ends. The CDR3 DNA sequence: TGCGCCAGCAGCTCGAACCGGGAGACCCAGTACTTC. It codes for CASSSNRETQYF.

This sequence joins TRBV19 and TRBJ2-6; 14 nucleotides match TRBD2. With 5 bases clipped from V and 0 bases from J, the junction kept 9 bases outside the gene matches. This CDR3 comprises 20 residues. Germline CDR1 is LNHDA and CDR2 is SQIVND (reference sequence). The DNA of the CDR3 is TGTGCCAGTAGTCCCGGGACTAGCGGGAGACTAGGCTCTGGGGCCAACGTCCTGACTTTC. This translates into CASSPGTSGRLGSGANVLTF.

V is TRBV3-1 (or the pseudogene TRBV3-2) and J is TRBJ1-6; 7 nucleotides match TRBD1. Germline trimming cut 1 base from V and 10 bases from J; bases unmatched to any gene: 1. The CDR3 loop spans 13 amino acids. CDR1 is LGHDT, CDR2 YNNKEL, per germline (reference sequence). The CDR3 reads CASSQGQGSPLHF. The CDR3 bases are TGTGCCAGCAGCCAAGGACAGGGATCACCCCTCCACTTT.

The V and J genes are TRBV14 and TRBJ1-1; D is uncertain. Per the germline V gene, CDR1 is SGHDN and CDR2 is FVKESK. The CDR3 length is 13 residues. Trimming pared 3 bases from V and 6 bases from J, leaving 11 bases between. CDR3 nucleotide sequence: TGTGCCAGCAGCCATGACCCTAGGTCTGAAGCTTTCTTT. Protein product: CASSHDPRSEAFF.

The genes are TRBV7-2 and TRBJ2-3, with 12 bases fitting TRBD2. Germline V gene sequence: CDR1 SGHTA, CDR2 FQGNSA. There are 15 residues in the CDR3. Trimming cost V 3 bases and J 6 bases; bases outside gene matches: 4. CDR3: CASSFGLAGMDTQYF. As DNA, the CDR3 is TGTGCCAGCAGCTTTGGACTAGCGGGAATGGATACGCAGTATTTT. Together with reference TRBV7-2 and TRBJ2-3, the CDR3 gives the full variable domain: GAGVSQSPSNKVTEKGKDVELRCDPISGHTALYWYRQSLGQGLEFLIYFQGNSAPDKSGLPSDRFSAERTGGSVSTLTIQRTQQEDSAVYLCASSFGLAGMDTQYFGPGTRLTVL.

The rearrangement joins TRBV6-5 to TRBJ1-2, with unresolved D. The CDR3 contains 12 residues. Per germline, CDR1 MNHEY and CDR2 SVGAGI. V lost 4 bases and J 4 bases, leaving 7 bases between the germline ends. The CDR3 DNA sequence: TGTGCCAGCAGTTCGGAGATCTATGGCTACACCTTC. Its protein is CASSSEIYGYTF.

The V and J genes are TRBV7-9 and TRBJ1-2; 8 nucleotides match TRBD1. Germline CDR1 reads SEHNR; CDR2 reads FQNEAQ (reference sequence). The CDR3 runs to 13 residues. The trim removed 11 bases at V and 3 bases at J, leaving 8 bases unmatched. Written as DNA, the CDR3 is TGTGCCGATTCGGACAGGGCTTACTATGGCTACACCTTC. This gives the protein CADSDRAYYGYTF.

As for this clone: An end of the junction does not agree with germline; a read error may underlie this. The rearrangement uses TRBV14 and TRBJ2-7; TRBD2 matches at 7 bases. The CDR3 extends over 15 amino acids. Germline CDR1 and CDR2: SGHDN and FVKESK. The CDR3 nucleotides are TGTGCCAGCACCCAAAACGGTGGGAGGGCCGGAGAGCAGTACTTC. It specifies CASTQNGGRAGEQYF.

This clone was recorded once. DNA for the CDR3: TGCGCCAGCAGCGACAGGGGGTGGGAGCTGTTTTTT. Its protein product is CASSDRGWELFF. The chain has TRBV5-1 and TRBJ2-2; 9 bases are a match to TRBD1. CDR1 and CDR2 from the germline V gene are SGHRS and YFSETQ. The length of the CDR3 is 12 residues. V lost 4 bases and J lost 9; bases outside the gene matches: 1.

This chain uses TRBV7-9 with TRBJ2-7, with 8 bases matching TRBD1. The CDR3 is 15 amino acids. Trimming at V came to 5 bases and at J to 0 bases, leaving 6 bases not matched to a gene. Germline V gene data show CDR1 as SEHNR and CDR2 as FQNEAQ (reference sequence). The CDR3: CASSPRQGSSYEQYF. Here the CDR3 DNA reads TGTGCCAGCAGCCCGCGACAGGGGTCCTCCTACGAGCAGTACTTC.

The chain is built from TRBV6-5 and TRBJ2-1; D uncertain. This CDR3 region has 13 residues. Germline V gives CDR1 MNHEY, CDR2 SVGAGI. The germline V and J ends were trimmed by 2 bases and 5 bases, with 7 bases remaining between them. The CDR3 nucleotides are TGTGCCAGCAGTTACGGGCAGAACAATGAGCAGTTCTTC. Residues: CASSYGQNNEQFF.

The chain uses TRBV2 and TRBJ1-4; D is uncertain. V was pared by 3 bases and J by 3 bases, with 8 bases between. Germline V gives CDR1 SNHLY, CDR2 FYNNEI. The CDR3 extends over 14 amino acids. The CDR3 sequence: CASSEGRANEKLFF. As DNA, the CDR3 is TGTGCCAGCAGTGAGGGGAGAGCTAATGAAAAACTGTTTTTT. Full variable domain (outside the CDR3, taken from reference TRBV2 and TRBJ1-4): EPEVTQTPSHQVTQMGQEVILRCVPISNHLYFYWYRQILGQKVEFLVSFYNNEISEKSEIFDDQFSVERPDGSNFTLKIRSTKLEDSAMYFCASSEGRANEKLFFGSGTQLSVL.

This chain links TRBV18 with TRBJ1-2; the match to TRBD1 covers 7 bases. The germline gives CDR1 KGHSH, CDR2 LQKENI. The CDR3 length is 15 residues. The trim removed 0 bases at V and 3 bases at J, leaving 4 bases unmatched. In DNA form, the CDR3 reads TGTGCCAGCTCACCACCAAGGGGGCAGGACTATGGCTACACCTTC. Amino acids: CASSPPRGQDYGYTF.

V gene TRBV28 combines with J gene TRBJ2-7, with 8 bases identical to TRBD1. This CDR3 region has 16 residues. The V and J ends lost 5 bases and 2 bases, in that order; junction bases with no gene match: 11. Germline-derived CDR1 and CDR2 are MDHEN and SYDVKM. CDR3 DNA sequence: TGTGCCAGCAGTACAACCGGGACAGGACATCCCTACGAGCAGTACTTC. Protein product: CASSTTGTGHPYEQYF.

V usage is TRBV6-5 and J usage is TRBJ2-7, with 7 bases fitting TRBD2. CDR3 size: 16 residues. Trimming removed 2 bases from V and 2 bases from J; junction bases left unmatched: 9. The germline V gene has CDR1 MNHEY and CDR2 SVGAGI. DNA for the CDR3: TGTGCCAGCAGTTACGGACCTGATGGACTAGCCTACGAGCAGTACTTC. This encodes CASSYGPDGLAYEQYF.

V and J are TRBV30 and TRBJ2-1; 8 nucleotides align to TRBD1. This CDR3 has 15 residues. V was pared by 0 bases and J by 4 bases, with 5 bases of the junction left unmatched. Per germline, CDR1 GTSNPN and CDR2 SVGIG (reference sequence). The CDR3 nucleotides are TGTGCCTGGAGTGTGTTGGGGACAGGTTACAATGAGCAGTTCTTC. Its protein is CAWSVLGTGYNEQFF.

CDR3 protein: CASSTGTEQDQPQHF. CDR3 nucleotides: TGTGCCAGCAGCACAGGGACGGAGCAAGATCAGCCCCAGCATTTT. The genes are TRBV7-9 and TRBJ1-5; tentative D call: TRBD1 (6 bases). Trimming shortened V by 5 bases and J by 5 bases, and 16 bases separated the two germline ends. The CDR3 has 15 amino acids. CDR1 is SEHNR and CDR2 is FQNEAQ in the germline V gene (reference sequence).

V usage is TRBV18 and J usage is TRBJ2-7; 7 bases map to TRBD1. The germline V gene has CDR1 KGHSH and CDR2 LQKENI. The CDR3 contains 14 residues. J lost 3 bases, V lost 3 bases, and 5 bases had no gene match. CDR3 DNA sequence: TGTGCCAGCTCACCGGGACAGAATTTCTACGAGCAGTACTTC. It yields the protein CASSPGQNFYEQYF.

The V gene is TRBV7-2, the J gene TRBJ2-3, with D perhaps TRBD2 (6 bases). Germline values: CDR1 SGHTA, CDR2 FQGNSA. Trimming cost V 1 base and J 3 bases, with 11 bases left between them. CDR3 length: 15 amino acids. Written as DNA, the CDR3 is TGTGCCAGCAGCTTAGACGGGACTTCGACAGATACGCAGTATTTT. This encodes CASSLDGTSTDTQYF.

This chain links TRBV15 with TRBJ2-3, with D unclear. This CDR3 is 15 amino acids long. Trimming removed 0 bases from V and 6 bases from J, with 13 bases in between. Germline assignment: CDR1 LNHNV and CDR2 YYDKDF (reference sequence). The CDR3 is CATSRDRLTSDTQYF. The CDR3 bases are TGTGCCACCAGCAGAGATCGTCTAACGAGTGATACGCAGTATTTT.

CDR3 loop: CASSSNDRNLYEQYF. Written as DNA, the CDR3 is TGTGCCAGCAGCTCTAACGACAGGAACCTCTACGAGCAGTACTTC. The genes are TRBV11-2 and TRBJ2-7, with D maybe TRBD1 (6 bases). Germline V gene data show CDR1 as SGHAT and CDR2 as FQNNGV. The CDR3 is 15 amino acids. Trimming removed 4 bases at V and 3 bases at J, with 16 bases between.

V and J are TRBV27 and TRBJ2-2, with 10 bases lining up with TRBD2. This CDR3 has 16 residues. Germline CDR1 and CDR2: MNHEY and SMNVEV (reference sequence). V lost 2 bases, J lost 6 bases, and 6 bases stayed unmatched. CDR3 DNA sequence: TGTGCCAGCAGTTTAAGGCGGAGCGGGAGGGCCGGGGAGCTGTTTTTT. It translates to CASSLRRSGRAGELFF.

The rearrangement joins TRBV28 to TRBJ2-7, with a weak D call TRBD2 (5 bases). CDR3 length: 15 amino acids. Germline CDR1 MDHEN, CDR2 SYDVKM. V lost 3 bases, J lost 2 bases, and 14 bases lay in between. This CDR3 reads CASSFMTTGAYEQYF. Written as DNA, the CDR3 is TGTGCCAGCAGTTTTATGACTACCGGTGCCTACGAGCAGTACTTC.

The chain has TRBV29-1 and TRBJ1-2; 7 positions match TRBD1. Per the germline V gene, CDR1 is SQVTM and CDR2 is ANQGSEA. The CDR3 sequence is 16 residues long. Trimming took 5 bases from V and 3 from J; bases not matched to a gene: 15. Here the CDR3 reads CSVNPQGQALDYGYTF. In DNA form, the CDR3 reads TGCAGCGTTAATCCACAAGGACAGGCTCTTGACTATGGCTACACCTTC.

V gene TRBV27 combines with J gene TRBJ1-5, with D tentatively TRBD1 (5 bases). This CDR3 is built from 15 residues. V lost 1 base and J lost 5, with 12 bases in between. Germline CDR1 MNHEY, CDR2 SMNVEV (reference sequence). CDR3 sequence (DNA): TGTGCCAGCAGTTTATGGGGCAGCTATGATCAGCCCCAGCATTTT. As protein: CASSLWGSYDQPQHF.

The CDR3 nucleotides are TGTGCCAGCAGCCCCGAGAGGACAGGGGGTTTCGGTGAGCAGTTCTTC. Translating gives CASSPERTGGFGEQFF. The chain couples TRBV4-2 to TRBJ2-1, with TRBD1 matching 10 bases. The CDR3 has 16 amino acids. CDR1 is LGHNA, CDR2 YNFKEQ, per germline. The junction had 12 bases not matched to a gene; V was cut back by 4 bases and J by 9 bases.

The chain has TRBV9 and TRBJ1-1; 7 nucleotides match TRBD1. This CDR3 contains 14 residues. V trimming: 4 bases; J trimming: 1 base; junction bases outside the gene matches: 4. From germline, CDR1 is SGDLS and CDR2 YYNGEE. In DNA, the CDR3 is TGTGCCAGCAGCCCACAGGGGAGGAACACTGAAGCTTTCTTT. Translated, it gives CASSPQGRNTEAFF.

V and J are TRBV29-1 and TRBJ2-5; 12 bases fit TRBD2. This CDR3 has 15 amino acids. Germline trimming cut 3 bases from V and 7 bases from J; bases unmatched to any gene: 9. Germline V gene sequence: CDR1 SQVTM, CDR2 ANQGSEA. The CDR3 loop reads CSVDSSGGAIPTQYF. The DNA for the CDR3 is TGCAGCGTTGATTCTAGCGGGGGGGCAATTCCGACCCAGTACTTC.